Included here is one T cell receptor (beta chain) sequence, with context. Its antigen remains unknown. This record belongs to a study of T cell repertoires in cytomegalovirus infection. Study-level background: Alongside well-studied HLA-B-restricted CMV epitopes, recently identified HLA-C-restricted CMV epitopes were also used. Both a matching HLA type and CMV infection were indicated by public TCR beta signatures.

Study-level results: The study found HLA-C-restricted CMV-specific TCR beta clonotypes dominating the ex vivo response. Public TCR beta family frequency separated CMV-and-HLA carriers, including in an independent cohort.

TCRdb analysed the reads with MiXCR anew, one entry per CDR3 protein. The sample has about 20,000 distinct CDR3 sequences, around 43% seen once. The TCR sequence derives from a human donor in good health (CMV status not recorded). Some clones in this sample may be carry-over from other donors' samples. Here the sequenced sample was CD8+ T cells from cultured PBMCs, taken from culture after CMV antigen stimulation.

The CDR3 region has the DNA TGTGCCAGCAGGGTGGACAGCGACCTTAACTATGGCTACACCTTC. The encoded protein is CASRVDSDLNYGYTF. The chain carries TRBV7-9 and TRBJ1-2; a weak D match, TRBD1 (6 bases). V lost 6 bases to trimming and J lost 1 base, with 15 bases between them. Germline CDR1 and CDR2: SEHNR and FQNEAQ (reference sequence). This CDR3 has 15 amino acids. The full variable domain, rest sourced from reference TRBV7-9 and TRBJ1-2, is DTGVSQNPRHKITKRGQNVTFRCDPISEHNRLYWYRQTLGQGPEFLTYFQNEAQLEKSRLLSDRFSAERPKGSFSTLEIQRTEQGDSAMYLCASRVDSDLNYGYTFGSGTRLTVV.